The 8 T cell receptor beta chains given below trace back to one sample, sequenced in a study of T cell changes during pregnancy in multiple sclerosis. Sequenced by immunoSEQ multiplex PCR; TCRdb stores in-frame clones only, minus some. The table lists roughly 35,000 clones, under 95% of them singletons, with over 0.45% in the top ten. Sequences were derived from CD4+ T cells from peripheral blood mononuclear cells, sampled after pregnancy. The receptors originated from a female donor with multiple sclerosis, enrolled in a pregnancy study.

In its sample, this clone was seen once. The chain links TRBV9 to TRBJ2-1; 8 nucleotides line up with TRBD2. This CDR3 region has 15 residues. CDR1 is SGDLS, CDR2 YYNGEE, per germline. Trimming at V came to 3 bases and at J to 2 bases, leaving 4 bases not matched to a gene. The CDR3 region has the DNA TGTGCCAGCAGCGCCGGGACTAGAGCCTACAATGAGCAGTTCTTC. Its translation: CASSAGTRAYNEQFF.

The chain combines TRBV4-3 with TRBJ1-5, with D possibly being TRBD1 (5 bases). Trimming removed 1 base from V and 3 bases from J, with 10 bases in between. This CDR3 is 15 amino acids long. Germline V CDR1 and CDR2: LGHNA, YSLEER. DNA for the CDR3: TGCGCCAGCAGCCAAGGGCAGGGCGACAATCAGCCCCAGCATTTT. Protein: CASSQGQGDNQPQHF.

The chain recombines TRBV14 with TRBJ2-6; 10 positions match TRBD2. The CDR3 spans 20 residues. Germline loops: CDR1 SGHDN, CDR2 FVKESK. J gave up 0 bases and V 2 bases, and 10 bases lay outside the gene matches. CDR3 nucleotides: TGTGCCAGCAGCCAACCCCGGACTAGCGGCTCTAGCTCTGGGGCCAACGTCCTGACTTTC. Amino acids: CASSQPRTSGSSSGANVLTF. Full variable domain (remainder filled in from reference TRBV14 and TRBJ2-6): EAGVTQFPSHSVIEKGQTVTLRCDPISGHDNLYWYRRVMGKEIKFLLHFVKESKQDESGMPNNRFLAERTGGTYSTLKVQPAELEDSGVYFCASSQPRTSGSSSGANVLTFGAGSRLTVL.

J is TRBJ1-6 and V is TRBV6-5, with D possibly matching TRBD1 (5 bases). Trimming took off 0 bases at V and 0 bases at J, with 6 bases between the two ends. Germline CDR1 reads MNHEY; CDR2 reads SVGAGI. This CDR3 contains 16 residues. CDR3 loop: CASSYSTVSYNSPLHF. Here the CDR3 DNA reads TGTGCCAGCAGTTACTCGACAGTCTCCTATAATTCACCCCTCCACTTT.

This clone was picked up one time. The rearrangement uses TRBV28 and TRBJ2-5, with a tentative D call TRBD1 (5 bases). In germline, CDR1 is MDHEN, CDR2 SYDVKM. This CDR3 has 12 amino acids. The V end lost 5 bases, the J end lost 3 bases, and 7 bases lay between the germline ends. Written as DNA, the CDR3 is TGTGCCAGCAGTCAGGGAAAAGAGACCCAGTACTTC. It specifies CASSQGKETQYF.

This clone was detected once. The chain is built from TRBV6-4 and TRBJ1-4; the match to TRBD1 covers 8 bases. V gave up 6 bases and J gave up 3 bases; unmatched junction bases: 9. The CDR3 covers 16 residues. Germline loops: CDR1 MRHNA, CDR2 SNTAGT. Here the CDR3 reads CASRGFRQGPNEKLFF. In DNA form, the CDR3 reads TGTGCCAGCAGAGGATTTCGACAGGGGCCTAATGAAAAACTGTTTTTT.

The gene calls are TRBV5-4 and TRBJ1-2; D not certain. V dropped 5 bases and J dropped 5 bases, with 16 bases sitting between them. This CDR3 is built from 14 residues. Germline V gene data show CDR1 as SGHNT and CDR2 as YYREEE (reference sequence). CDR3 sequence reads: CASSVLQTGYGYTF. CDR3 in DNA: TGTGCCAGCAGTGTTCTTCAGACTGGGTATGGCTACACCTTC. The variable domain in full, with the rest retrieved from reference TRBV5-4 and TRBJ1-2, is ETGVTQSPTHLIKTRGQQVTLRCSSQSGHNTVSWYQQALGQGPQFIFQYYREEENGRGNFPPRFSGLQFPNYSSELNVNALELDDSALYLCASSVLQTGYGYTFGSGTRLTVV.

The rearrangement links TRBV7-8 to TRBJ1-3, with unresolved D. This CDR3 is built from 16 residues. Trimming took 1 base from V and 1 from J, leaving 11 bases between them. CDR1 and CDR2 from the germline V gene are SGHVS and FQNEAQ. In DNA form, the CDR3 reads TGTGCCAGCAGCTTAGTTCCGGGATTTTCTGGAAACACCATATATTTT. Encoded protein: CASSLVPGFSGNTIYF.